This T cell receptor beta chain was found in a study of post-analysis software for immune sequencing data. Many counts were recorded for this clonotype. Unique molecular identifiers featured in each of the TCR beta cDNA libraries. TCRdb used MiXCR to reprocess the PCR reads, holding one entry per CDR3 protein. The sample includes roughly 800,000 distinct CDR3 sequences, roughly 50% of them seen just once. The sequenced material came from blood. This TCR derives from a girl aged 5-17 years with multiple sclerosis.

The CDR3 region is CASSYSAGTDTQYF. The CDR3 bases are TGTGCCAGCAGTTACTCGGCTGGCACAGATACGCAGTATTTT. The rearrangement joins TRBV6-5 to TRBJ2-3; D is unclear. The CDR3 covers 14 residues. Germline CDR1 is MNHEY and CDR2 is SVGAGI. The germline V and J ends were trimmed by 0 bases and 1 base, with 5 bases remaining between them.